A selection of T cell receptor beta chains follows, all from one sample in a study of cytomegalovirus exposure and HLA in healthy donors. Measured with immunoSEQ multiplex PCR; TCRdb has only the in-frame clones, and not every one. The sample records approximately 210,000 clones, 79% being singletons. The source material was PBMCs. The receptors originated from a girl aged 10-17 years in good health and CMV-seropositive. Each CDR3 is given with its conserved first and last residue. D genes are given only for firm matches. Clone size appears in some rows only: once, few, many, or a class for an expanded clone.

CASSLEGGAGAQQETQYF | TGCGCCAGCAGCTTGGAAGGTGGAGCGGGGGCCCAGCAAGAGACCCAGTACTTC | TRBV5-1 | TRBD2 | - | TRBJ2-5
CANSLDGTSFYEQYF | TGTGCCAACAGCTTAGACGGGACTAGCTTCTACGAGCAGTACTTC | TRBV11-2 | TRBD2 | - | TRBJ2-7
CSAEGAGYEQYF | TGCAGCGCGGAGGGGGCGGGCTACGAGCAGTACTTC | TRBV29-1 | - | once | TRBJ2-7
CASSVAGTSNEQFF | TGTGCCAGCAGCGTAGCCGGGACTAGCAATGAGCAGTTCTTC | TRBV9 | TRBD2 | - | TRBJ2-1
CASSQIRAAVSYNEQFF | TGCGCCAGCAGCCAGATCAGGGCAGCAGTGTCCTACAATGAGCAGTTCTTC | TRBV4-3 | - | - | TRBJ2-1
CASSLVAGGRGAYNEQFF | TGTGCCAGCAGCTTAGTTGCGGGGGGCCGAGGAGCCTACAATGAGCAGTTCTTC | TRBV7-8 | TRBD2 | - | TRBJ2-1
CASSVEVQAVYGYTF | TGTGCCAGCAGCGTAGAGGTACAGGCGGTATATGGCTACACCTTC | TRBV9 | - | - | TRBJ1-2
CASSTRDRGTPDEQFF | TGTGCCAGCAGCACCCGGGACAGGGGAACCCCGGATGAGCAGTTCTTC | TRBV11-2 | TRBD1 | - | TRBJ2-1
CASSAGQGAYEQYF | TGTGCCAGCAGCGCAGGACAGGGGGCCTACGAGCAGTACTTC | TRBV2 | TRBD1 | - | TRBJ2-7
CASSLISVQTDTQYF | TGTGCCAGCAGCTTGATTTCAGTCCAAACAGATACGCAGTATTTT | TRBV5-6 | - | - | TRBJ2-3
CASSQDRGNEKLFF | TGCGCCAGCAGCCAAGATCGGGGGAATGAAAAACTGTTTTTT | TRBV4-3 | - | - | TRBJ1-4
CASSIGGDSYEQYF | TGTGCCAGCAGTATAGGCGGGGATTCCTACGAGCAGTACTTC | TRBV9 | - | once | TRBJ2-7
CASSSRPGGTYEQYF | TGTGCCAGCAGTTCCCGACCAGGGGGCACCTACGAGCAGTACTTC | TRBV6-5 | TRBD1 | - | TRBJ2-7
CASSISGGNSADTQYF | TGTGCCAGTAGTATATCGGGGGGCAATTCGGCAGATACGCAGTATTTT | TRBV19 | - | - | TRBJ2-3
CASSGAPEQYF | TGTGCCAGCAGTGGGGCACCCGAGCAGTACTTC | TRBV6-1 | - | - | TRBJ2-7
CASSYRPSDSNSPLHF | TGCGCCAGCAGCTACCGACCCTCGGACAGTAATTCACCCCTCCACTTT | TRBV5-1 | - | - | TRBJ1-6
CASSEIGTSGYEQYF | TGTGCCAGCAGTGAGATTGGGACTAGCGGATACGAGCAGTACTTC | TRBV2 | TRBD2 | - | TRBJ2-7
CASGFTGGTGELFF | TGCGCCAGCGGCTTTACAGGGGGCACCGGGGAGCTGTTTTTT | TRBV5-1 | TRBD1 | - | TRBJ2-2
CASSQWTGPGYEQYF | TGCGCCAGCAGCCAGTGGACAGGGCCGGGCTACGAGCAGTACTTC | TRBV4-3 | TRBD1 | - | TRBJ2-7
CASSIRENTEAFF | TGTGCCAGCAGTATCCGGGAGAACACTGAAGCTTTCTTT | TRBV6-1 | - | few | TRBJ1-1
CAWSLPMGLALFEQFF | TGTGCCTGGAGTCTCCCTATGGGACTAGCCCTCTTTGAGCAGTTCTTC | TRBV30 | TRBD2 | - | TRBJ2-1
CASSQRDSYTDTQYF | TGTGCCAGCAGCCAGCGGGACTCATACACAGATACGCAGTATTTT | TRBV4-2 | - | - | TRBJ2-3
CASSADRSYEQYF | TGTGCCAGCAGCGCGGACAGGTCCTACGAGCAGTACTTC | TRBV5-4 | TRBD1 | - | TRBJ2-7
CASSPYLDTQYF | TGTGCCAGCAGCCCCTATTTGGATACGCAGTATTTT | TRBV7-2 | - | few | TRBJ2-3
CASRRDRDTYEQYF | TGCGCCAGCAGAAGGGACAGGGACACCTACGAGCAGTACTTC | TRBV5-1 | TRBD1 | - | TRBJ2-7
CASSSRTEFYSGNTIYF | TGTGCCAGCAGCTCGAGGACAGAGTTTTACTCTGGAAACACCATATATTTT | TRBV11-3 | - | - | TRBJ1-3
CASSVLDGARGGSPLHF | TGTGCCAGCAGCGTACTCGACGGGGCCCGGGGGGGTTCACCCCTCCACTTT | TRBV9 | - | - | TRBJ1-6
CAIGQGASTSYEQYF | TGTGCCATCGGACAGGGGGCCTCCACCTCTTACGAGCAGTACTTC | TRBV10-3 | TRBD1 | - | TRBJ2-7
CASSELLSAFF | TGTGCCAGCAGCGAGCTACTATCTGCTTTCTTT | TRBV6-1 | - | - | TRBJ1-1
CASSQEFGETSGGHLRETQYF | TGCGCCAGCAGCCAAGAATTCGGCGAGACTAGCGGGGGGCACCTCAGGGAGACCCAGTACTTC | TRBV4-3 | TRBD2 | - | TRBJ2-5
CSVEERSTISYEQYF | TGCAGCGTTGAAGAGAGAAGCACGATCTCCTACGAGCAGTACTTC | TRBV29-1 | - | once | TRBJ2-7
CASPGTGGLKARGYTF | TGTGCCAGTCCGGGGACAGGGGGCCTCAAGGCTCGGGGCTACACCTTC | TRBV21-1 | - | - | TRBJ1-2
CASRGAETQYF | TGTGCCAGCAGGGGCGCGGAGACCCAGTACTTC | TRBV25-1 | - | once | TRBJ2-5
CASGLPQDGNEAFF | TGTGCTAGTGGTTTGCCCCAGGACGGGAATGAAGCTTTCTTT | TRBV12-5 | - | - | TRBJ1-1
CASSSGQGYNEQYF | TGTGCCAGCAGCTCGGGACAGGGTTACAACGAGCAGTACTTC | TRBV7-9 | TRBD1 | medium-sized | TRBJ2-7
CAWSVWEGGETQYF | TGTGCCTGGAGTGTATGGGAGGGGGGGGAGACCCAGTACTTC | TRBV30 | - | - | TRBJ2-5
CASSQDRGNEKLFF | TGCGCCAGCAGCCAGGACAGGGGGAATGAAAAACTGTTTTTT | TRBV4-3 | TRBD1 | - | TRBJ1-4
CASSPRGGDEQYF | TGTGCCAGCTCACCACGAGGGGGGGACGAGCAGTACTTC | TRBV18 | - | once | TRBJ2-7
CASSLGLELYGYTF | TGTGCCAGCAGCTTGGGTCTAGAACTCTATGGCTACACCTTC | TRBV5-6 | - | - | TRBJ1-2